This T cell receptor beta chain was identified in a study of lung T cells in sarcoidosis with Löfgren's syndrome. Germline V gene data show CDR1 as SNHLY and CDR2 as FYNNEI. This CDR3 region has 15 residues. V lost 0 bases and J lost 6; bases outside the gene matches: 1. This clonotype has a count of ten or more. TCRdb re-called the reads through MiXCR, storing one row per CDR3 protein. This sample has around 21,000 distinct CDR3 sequences, with about a fifth found just once. The chain has TRBV2 and TRBJ2-7, with 14 positions matching TRBD2. This receptor was obtained from a human donor with sarcoidosis (Löfgren's syndrome or another form), or a control subject (not recorded which). The sequencing input was CD4+ T cells from PBMCs. The CDR3 protein is CASSEAGLAGGEQYF. The CDR3 nucleotides read TGTGCCAGCAGTGAAGCTGGACTAGCGGGAGGCGAGCAGTACTTC.